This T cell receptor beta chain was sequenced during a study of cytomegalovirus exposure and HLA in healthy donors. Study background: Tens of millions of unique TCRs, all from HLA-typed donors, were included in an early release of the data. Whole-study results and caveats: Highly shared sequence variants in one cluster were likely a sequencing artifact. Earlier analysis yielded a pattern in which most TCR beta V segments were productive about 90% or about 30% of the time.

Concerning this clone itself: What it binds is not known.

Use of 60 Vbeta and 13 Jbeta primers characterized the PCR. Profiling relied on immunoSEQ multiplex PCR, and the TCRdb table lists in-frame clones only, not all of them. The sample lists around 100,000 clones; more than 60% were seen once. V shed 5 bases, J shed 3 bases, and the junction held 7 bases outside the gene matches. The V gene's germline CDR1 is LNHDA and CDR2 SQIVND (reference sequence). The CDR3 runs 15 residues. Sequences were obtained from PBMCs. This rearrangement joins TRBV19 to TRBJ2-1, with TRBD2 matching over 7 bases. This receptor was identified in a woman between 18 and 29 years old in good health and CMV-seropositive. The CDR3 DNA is TGTGCCAGTAGTTTTCAAAAGCGGGGCTACAATGAGCAGTTCTTC. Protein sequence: CASSFQKRGYNEQFF.